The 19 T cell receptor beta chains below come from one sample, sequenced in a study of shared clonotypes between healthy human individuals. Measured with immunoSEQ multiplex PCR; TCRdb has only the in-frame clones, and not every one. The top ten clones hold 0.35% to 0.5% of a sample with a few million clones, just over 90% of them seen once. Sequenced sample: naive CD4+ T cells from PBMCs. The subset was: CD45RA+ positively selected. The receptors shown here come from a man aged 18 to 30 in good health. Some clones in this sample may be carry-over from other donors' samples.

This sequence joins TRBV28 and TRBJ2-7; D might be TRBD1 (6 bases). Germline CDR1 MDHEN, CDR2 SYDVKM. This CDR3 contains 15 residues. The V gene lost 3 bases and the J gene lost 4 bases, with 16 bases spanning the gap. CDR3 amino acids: CASSLGHPTFYEQYF. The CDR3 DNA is TGTGCCAGCAGTTTGGGACACCCAACCTTTTACGAGCAGTACTTC.

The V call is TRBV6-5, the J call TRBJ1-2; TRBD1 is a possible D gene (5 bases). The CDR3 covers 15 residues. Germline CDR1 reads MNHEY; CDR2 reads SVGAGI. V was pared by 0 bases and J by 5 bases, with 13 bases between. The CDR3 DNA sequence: TGTGCCAGCAGTTACTCACCAGGGACGGCGTATGGCTACACCTTC. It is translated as CASSYSPGTAYGYTF.

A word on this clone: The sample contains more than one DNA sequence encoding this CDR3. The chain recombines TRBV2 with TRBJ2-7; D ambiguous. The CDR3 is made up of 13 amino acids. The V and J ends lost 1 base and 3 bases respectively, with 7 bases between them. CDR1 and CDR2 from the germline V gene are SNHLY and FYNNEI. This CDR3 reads CASSEGASYEQYF. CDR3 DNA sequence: TGTGCCAGCAGTGAAGGCGCCAGCTACGAGCAGTACTTC.

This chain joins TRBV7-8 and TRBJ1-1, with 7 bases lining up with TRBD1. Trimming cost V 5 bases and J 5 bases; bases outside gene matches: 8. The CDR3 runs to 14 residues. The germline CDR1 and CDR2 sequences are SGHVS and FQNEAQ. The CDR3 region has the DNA TGTGCCAGCAGCGTTCAGGGGGTGGGAACTGAAGCTTTCTTT. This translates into CASSVQGVGTEAFF.

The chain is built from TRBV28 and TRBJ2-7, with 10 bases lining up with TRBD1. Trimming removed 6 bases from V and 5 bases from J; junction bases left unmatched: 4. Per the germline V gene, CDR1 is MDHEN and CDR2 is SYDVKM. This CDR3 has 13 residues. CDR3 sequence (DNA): TGTGCCAGCAGGGGACAGGGGATACACGAGCAGTACTTC. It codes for CASRGQGIHEQYF. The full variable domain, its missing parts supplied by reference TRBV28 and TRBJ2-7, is DVKVTQSSRYLVKRTGEKVFLECVQDMDHENMFWYRQDPGLGLRLIYFSYDVKMKEKGDIPEGYSVSREKKERFSLILESASTNQTSMYLCASRGQGIHEQYFGPGTRLTVT.

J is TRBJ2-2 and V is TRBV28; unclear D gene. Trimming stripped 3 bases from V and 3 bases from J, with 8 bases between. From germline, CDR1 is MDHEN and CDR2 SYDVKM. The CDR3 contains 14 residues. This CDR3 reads CASSFGIDTGELFF. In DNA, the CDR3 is TGTGCCAGCAGTTTTGGGATAGACACCGGGGAGCTGTTTTTT.

The CDR3 sequence: CASSQRFAQGRVETQYF. The CDR3 coding sequence is TGCGCCAGCAGCCAGAGATTCGCGCAGGGGCGTGTGGAGACCCAGTACTTC. This chain uses TRBV4-1 with TRBJ2-5; perhaps TRBD1 as D (6 bases). CDR1 MGHRA and CDR2 YSYEKL come from the germline V gene. V was shortened by 3 bases and J by 5 bases, with 22 bases between the two germline ends. The CDR3 covers 17 residues.

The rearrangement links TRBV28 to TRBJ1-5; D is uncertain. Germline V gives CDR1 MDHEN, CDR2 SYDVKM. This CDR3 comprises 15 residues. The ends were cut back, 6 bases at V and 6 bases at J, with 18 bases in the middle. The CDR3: CASSWSFGESQPQHF. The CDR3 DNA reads TGTGCCAGCAGCTGGTCGTTCGGAGAAAGTCAGCCCCAGCATTTT.

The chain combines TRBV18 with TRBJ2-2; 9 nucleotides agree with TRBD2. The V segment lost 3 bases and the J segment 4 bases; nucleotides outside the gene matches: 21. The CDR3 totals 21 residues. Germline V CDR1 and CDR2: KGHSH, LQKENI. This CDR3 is CASSPLPGEGSGSFGTGELFF. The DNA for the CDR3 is TGTGCCAGCTCACCTCTCCCCGGGGAGGGTAGCGGGAGTTTTGGCACCGGGGAGCTGTTTTTT.

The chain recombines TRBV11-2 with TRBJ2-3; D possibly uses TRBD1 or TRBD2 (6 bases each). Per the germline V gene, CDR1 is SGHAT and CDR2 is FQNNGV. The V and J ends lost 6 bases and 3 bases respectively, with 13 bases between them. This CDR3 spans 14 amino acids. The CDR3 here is CASSPGARTDTQYF. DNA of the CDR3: TGTGCCAGCAGTCCGGGGGCCAGGACAGATACGCAGTATTTT.

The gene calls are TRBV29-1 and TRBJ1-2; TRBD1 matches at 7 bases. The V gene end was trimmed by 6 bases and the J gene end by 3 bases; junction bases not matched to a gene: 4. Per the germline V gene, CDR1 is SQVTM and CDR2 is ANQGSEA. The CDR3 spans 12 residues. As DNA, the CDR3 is TGCAGCGTGTCGGACAGGCACTATGGCTACACCTTC. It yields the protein CSVSDRHYGYTF. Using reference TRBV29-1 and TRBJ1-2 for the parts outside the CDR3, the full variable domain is SAVISQKPSRDICQRGTSLTIQCQVDSQVTMMFWYRQQPGQSLTLIATANQGSEATYESGFVIDKFPISRPNLTFSTLTVSNMSPEDSSIYLCSVSDRHYGYTFGSGTRLTVV.

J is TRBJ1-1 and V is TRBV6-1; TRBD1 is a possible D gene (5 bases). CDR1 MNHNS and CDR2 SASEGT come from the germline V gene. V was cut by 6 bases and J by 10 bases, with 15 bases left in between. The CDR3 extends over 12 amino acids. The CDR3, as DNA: TGTGCCAGCAGGGGGACTATAGGGGTAGCTTTCTTT. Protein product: CASRGTIGVAFF.

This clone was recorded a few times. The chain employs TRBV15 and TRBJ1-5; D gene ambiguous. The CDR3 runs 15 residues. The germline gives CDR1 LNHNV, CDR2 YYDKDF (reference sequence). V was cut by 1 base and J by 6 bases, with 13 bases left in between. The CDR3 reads CATSRGLGEGQPQHF. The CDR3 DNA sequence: TGTGCCACCAGCAGAGGTCTTGGGGAGGGTCAGCCCCAGCATTTT.

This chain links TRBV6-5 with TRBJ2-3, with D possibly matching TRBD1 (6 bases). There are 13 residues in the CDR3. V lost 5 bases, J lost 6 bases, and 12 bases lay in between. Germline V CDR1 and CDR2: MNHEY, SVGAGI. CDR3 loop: CASSRTGTDTQYF. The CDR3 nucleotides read TGTGCCAGCAGTCGTACAGGGACCGATACGCAGTATTTT.

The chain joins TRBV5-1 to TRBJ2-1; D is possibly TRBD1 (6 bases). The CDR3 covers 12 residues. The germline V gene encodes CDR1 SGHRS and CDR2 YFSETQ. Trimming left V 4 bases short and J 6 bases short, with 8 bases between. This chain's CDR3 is CASSARGNEQFF. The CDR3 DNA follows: TGCGCCAGCAGCGCCAGGGGCAATGAGCAGTTCTTC. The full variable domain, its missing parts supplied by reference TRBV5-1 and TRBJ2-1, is KAGVTQTPRYLIKTRGQQVTLSCSPISGHRSVSWYQQTPGQGLQFLFEYFSETQRNKGNFPGRFSGRQFSNSRSEMNVSTLELGDSALYLCASSARGNEQFFGPGTRLTVL.

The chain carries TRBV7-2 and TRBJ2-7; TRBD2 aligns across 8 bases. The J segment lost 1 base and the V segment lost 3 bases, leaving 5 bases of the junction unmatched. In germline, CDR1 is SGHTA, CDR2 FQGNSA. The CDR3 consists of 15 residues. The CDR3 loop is CASSFSPGGSYEQYF. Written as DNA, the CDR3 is TGTGCCAGCAGCTTCAGCCCGGGGGGGTCCTACGAGCAGTACTTC.

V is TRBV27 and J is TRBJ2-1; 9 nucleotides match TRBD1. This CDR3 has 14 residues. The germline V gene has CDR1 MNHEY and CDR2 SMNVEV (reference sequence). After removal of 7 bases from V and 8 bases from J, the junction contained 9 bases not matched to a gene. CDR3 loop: CASNRGQGGHEQFF. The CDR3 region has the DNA TGTGCCAGCAACCGGGGACAGGGAGGGCATGAGCAGTTCTTC.

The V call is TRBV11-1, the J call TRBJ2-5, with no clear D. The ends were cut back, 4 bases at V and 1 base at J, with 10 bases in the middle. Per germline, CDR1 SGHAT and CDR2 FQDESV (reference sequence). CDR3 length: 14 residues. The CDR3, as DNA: TGTGCCAGCAGCTCCCTATCCAGCCAAGAGACCCAGTACTTC. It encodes CASSSLSSQETQYF.

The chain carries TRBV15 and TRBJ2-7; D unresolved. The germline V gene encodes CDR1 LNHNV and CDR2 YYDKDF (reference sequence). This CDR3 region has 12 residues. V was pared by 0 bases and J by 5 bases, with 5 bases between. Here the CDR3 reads CATSRDANEQYF. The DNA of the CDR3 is TGTGCCACCAGCAGAGACGCGAACGAGCAGTACTTC.